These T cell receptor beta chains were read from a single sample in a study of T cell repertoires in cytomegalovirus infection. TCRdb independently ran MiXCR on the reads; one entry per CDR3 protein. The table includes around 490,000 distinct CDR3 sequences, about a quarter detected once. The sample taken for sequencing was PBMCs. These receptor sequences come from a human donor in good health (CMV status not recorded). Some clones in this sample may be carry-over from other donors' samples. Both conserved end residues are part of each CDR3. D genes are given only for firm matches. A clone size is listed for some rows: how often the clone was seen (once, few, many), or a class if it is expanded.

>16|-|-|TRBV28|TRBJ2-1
CASSLEVGRSYNEQFF
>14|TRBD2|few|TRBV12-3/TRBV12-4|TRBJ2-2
CASSPGLVPGELFF
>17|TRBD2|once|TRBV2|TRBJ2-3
CASSTFLEGGPADTQYF
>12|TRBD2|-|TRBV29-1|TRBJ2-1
CSVVRTSDEQFF
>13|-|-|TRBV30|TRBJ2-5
CASRGAVRETQYF
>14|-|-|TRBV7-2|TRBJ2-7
CASSSRGGALEQYF
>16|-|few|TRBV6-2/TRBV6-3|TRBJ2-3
CASSYPRTQQADTQYF
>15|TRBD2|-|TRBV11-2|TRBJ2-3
CASSPPTSITDTQYF
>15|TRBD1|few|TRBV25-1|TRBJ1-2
CASSDRDRDGYGYTF
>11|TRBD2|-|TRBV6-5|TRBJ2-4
CASSYSGREYF
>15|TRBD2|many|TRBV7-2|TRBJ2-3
CASSPGAGGTDTQYF